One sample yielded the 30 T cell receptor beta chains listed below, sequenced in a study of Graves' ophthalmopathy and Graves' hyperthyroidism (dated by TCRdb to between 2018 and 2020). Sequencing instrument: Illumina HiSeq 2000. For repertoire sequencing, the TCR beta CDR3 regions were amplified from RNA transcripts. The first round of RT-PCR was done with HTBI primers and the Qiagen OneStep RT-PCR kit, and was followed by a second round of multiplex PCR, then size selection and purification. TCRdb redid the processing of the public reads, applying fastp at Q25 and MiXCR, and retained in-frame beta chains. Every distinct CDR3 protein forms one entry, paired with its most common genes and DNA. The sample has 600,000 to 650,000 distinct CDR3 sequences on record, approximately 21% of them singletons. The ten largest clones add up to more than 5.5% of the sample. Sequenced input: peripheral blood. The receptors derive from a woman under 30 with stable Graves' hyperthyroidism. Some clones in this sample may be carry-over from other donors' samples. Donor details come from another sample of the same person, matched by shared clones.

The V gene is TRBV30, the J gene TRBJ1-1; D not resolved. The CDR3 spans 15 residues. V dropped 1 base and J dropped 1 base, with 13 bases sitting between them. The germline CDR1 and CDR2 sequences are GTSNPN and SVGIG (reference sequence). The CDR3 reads CAWSEGRTPNTEAFF. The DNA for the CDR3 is TGTGCCTGGAGTGAGGGCAGGACCCCGAACACTGAAGCTTTCTTT.

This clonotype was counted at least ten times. The CDR3 DNA sequence: TGTGCCAGCAGCTGGACAGGGGGCAGTTTATCCCGACTGGGCTACACCTTC. Encoded protein: CASSWTGGSLSRLGYTF. The J gene is TRBJ1-2, the V gene TRBV7-3, with 11 bases identical to TRBD1. The CDR3 contains 17 residues. The V segment lost 4 bases and the J segment 8 bases; nucleotides outside the gene matches: 15. CDR1 is SGHTA and CDR2 is FQGTGA in the germline V gene.

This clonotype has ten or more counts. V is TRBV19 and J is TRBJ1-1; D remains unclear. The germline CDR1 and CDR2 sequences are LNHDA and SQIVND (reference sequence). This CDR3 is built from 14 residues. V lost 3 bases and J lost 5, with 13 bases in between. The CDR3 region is CASSIGFGRTEAFF. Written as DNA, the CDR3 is TGTGCCAGTAGTATTGGATTCGGCAGGACTGAAGCTTTCTTT.

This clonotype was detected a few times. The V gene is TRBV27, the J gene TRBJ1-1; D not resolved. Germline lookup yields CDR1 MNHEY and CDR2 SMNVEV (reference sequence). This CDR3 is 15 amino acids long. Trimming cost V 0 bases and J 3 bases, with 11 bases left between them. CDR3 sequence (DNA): TGTGCCAGCAGTTTATCGCGAGCAGAACACACTGAAGCTTTCTTT. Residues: CASSLSRAEHTEAFF.

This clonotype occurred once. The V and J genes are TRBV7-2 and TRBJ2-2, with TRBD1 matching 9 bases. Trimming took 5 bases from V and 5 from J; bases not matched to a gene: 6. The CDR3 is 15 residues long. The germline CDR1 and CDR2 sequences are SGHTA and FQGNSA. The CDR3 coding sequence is TGTGCCAGCAGCCCCGGGACAGGGAAGACCGGGGAGCTGTTTTTT. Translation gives CASSPGTGKTGELFF.

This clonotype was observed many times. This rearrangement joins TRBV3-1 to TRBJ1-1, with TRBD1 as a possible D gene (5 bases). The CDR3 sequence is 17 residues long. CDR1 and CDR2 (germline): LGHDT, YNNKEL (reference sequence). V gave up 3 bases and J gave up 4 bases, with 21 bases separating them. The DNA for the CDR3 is TGTGCCAGCAGCCAGAACGGGACGCCTACCCCCGTCACTGAAGCTTTCTTT. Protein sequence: CASSQNGTPTPVTEAFF.

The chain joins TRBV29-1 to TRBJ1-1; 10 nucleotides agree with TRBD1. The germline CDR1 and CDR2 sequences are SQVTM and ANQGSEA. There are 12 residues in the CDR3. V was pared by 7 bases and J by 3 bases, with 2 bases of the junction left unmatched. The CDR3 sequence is CSGGTGDTEAFF. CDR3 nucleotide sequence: TGCAGCGGGGGGACAGGGGACACTGAAGCTTTCTTT. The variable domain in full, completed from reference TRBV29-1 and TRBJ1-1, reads SAVISQKPSRDICQRGTSLTIQCQVDSQVTMMFWYRQQPGQSLTLIATANQGSEATYESGFVIDKFPISRPNLTFSTLTVSNMSPEDSSIYLCSGGTGDTEAFFGQGTRLTVV.

CDR3 sequence reads: CASSEDGLPNTEAFF. The CDR3, as DNA: TGTGCCAGCAGTGAAGACGGGCTCCCAAACACTGAAGCTTTCTTT. The V call is TRBV6-1, the J call TRBJ1-1; no firm D call. The ends were cut back, 1 base at V and 2 bases at J, with 11 bases in the middle. CDR1 is MNHNS, CDR2 SASEGT, per germline. The CDR3 is 15 amino acids.

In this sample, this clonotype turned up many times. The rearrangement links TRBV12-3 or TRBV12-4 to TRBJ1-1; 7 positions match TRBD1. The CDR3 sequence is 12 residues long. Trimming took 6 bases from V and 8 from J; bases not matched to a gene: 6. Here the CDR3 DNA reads TGTGCCAGCAGCCCAACAGGGGTCGAAGCTTTCTTT. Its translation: CASSPTGVEAFF.

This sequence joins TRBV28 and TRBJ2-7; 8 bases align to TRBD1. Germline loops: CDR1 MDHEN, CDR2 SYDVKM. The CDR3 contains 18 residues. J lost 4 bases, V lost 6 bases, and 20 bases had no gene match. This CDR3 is CASREGQAFAKIGYEQYF. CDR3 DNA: TGTGCCAGCAGGGAGGGACAGGCCTTCGCCAAAATTGGATACGAGCAGTACTTC. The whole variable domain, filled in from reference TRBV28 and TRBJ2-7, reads DVKVTQSSRYLVKRTGEKVFLECVQDMDHENMFWYRQDPGLGLRLIYFSYDVKMKEKGDIPEGYSVSREKKERFSLILESASTNQTSMYLCASREGQAFAKIGYEQYFGPGTRLTVT.

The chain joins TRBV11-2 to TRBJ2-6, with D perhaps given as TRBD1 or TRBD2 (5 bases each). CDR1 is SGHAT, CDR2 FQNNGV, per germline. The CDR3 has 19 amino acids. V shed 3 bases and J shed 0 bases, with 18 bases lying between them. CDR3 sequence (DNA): TGTGCCAGCAGCTTCCCCAGGGAATTGAGGGGCTCTGGGGCCAACGTCCTGACTTTC. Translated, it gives CASSFPRELRGSGANVLTF.

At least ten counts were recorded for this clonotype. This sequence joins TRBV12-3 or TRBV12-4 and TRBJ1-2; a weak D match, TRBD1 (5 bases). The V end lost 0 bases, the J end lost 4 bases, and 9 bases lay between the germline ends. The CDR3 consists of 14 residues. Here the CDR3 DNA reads TGTGCCAGCAGTTTAGCGATCGGGGCCTATGGCTACACCTTC. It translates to CASSLAIGAYGYTF.

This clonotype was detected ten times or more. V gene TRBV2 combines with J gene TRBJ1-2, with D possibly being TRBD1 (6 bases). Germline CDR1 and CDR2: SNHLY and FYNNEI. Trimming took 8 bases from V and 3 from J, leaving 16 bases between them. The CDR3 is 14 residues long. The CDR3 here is CASLQKGVYYGYTF. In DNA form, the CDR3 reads TGTGCCAGCCTCCAAAAGGGGGTATACTATGGCTACACCTTC.

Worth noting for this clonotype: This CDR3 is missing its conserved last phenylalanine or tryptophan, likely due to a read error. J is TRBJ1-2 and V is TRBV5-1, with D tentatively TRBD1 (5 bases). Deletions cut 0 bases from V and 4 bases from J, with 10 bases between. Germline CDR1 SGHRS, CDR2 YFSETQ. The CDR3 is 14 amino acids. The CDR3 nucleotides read TGCGCCAGCAGCTTGGGGGACGGGAGCTATGGCTACACCTAC. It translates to CASSLGDGSYGYTY.

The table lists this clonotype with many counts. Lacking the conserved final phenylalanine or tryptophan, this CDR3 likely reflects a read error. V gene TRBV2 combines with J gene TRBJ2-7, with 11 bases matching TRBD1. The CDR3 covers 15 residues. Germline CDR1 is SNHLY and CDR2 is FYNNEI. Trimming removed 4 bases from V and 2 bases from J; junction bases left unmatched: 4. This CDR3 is CASSVGTGGTYEQYL. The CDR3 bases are TGTGCCAGCAGTGTGGGGACAGGGGGAACCTACGAGCAGTACCTC.

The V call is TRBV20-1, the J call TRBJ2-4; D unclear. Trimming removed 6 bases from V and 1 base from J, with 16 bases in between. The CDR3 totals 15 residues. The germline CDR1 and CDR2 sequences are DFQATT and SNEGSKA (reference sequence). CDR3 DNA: TGCAGTGCCCCAGAAGAGCGCTTGGCCAAAAACATTCAGTACTTC. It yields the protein CSAPEERLAKNIQYF.

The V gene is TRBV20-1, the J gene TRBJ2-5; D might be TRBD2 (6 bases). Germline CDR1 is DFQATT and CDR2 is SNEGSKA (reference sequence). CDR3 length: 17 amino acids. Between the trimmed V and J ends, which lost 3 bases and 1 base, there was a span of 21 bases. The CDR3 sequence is CSARGGLGGNLQETQYF. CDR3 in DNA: TGCAGTGCTAGGGGTGGACTTGGCGGGAACCTCCAAGAGACCCAGTACTTC.

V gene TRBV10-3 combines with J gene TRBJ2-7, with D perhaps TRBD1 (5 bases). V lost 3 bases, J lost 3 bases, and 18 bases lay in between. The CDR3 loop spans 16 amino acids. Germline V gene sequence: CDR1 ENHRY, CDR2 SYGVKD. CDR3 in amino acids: CAISDSGHIQIYEQYF. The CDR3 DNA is TGTGCCATCAGTGACTCTGGACACATACAAATCTACGAGCAGTACTTC.

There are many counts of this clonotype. In nucleotides, the CDR3 is TGTGCCAGCAGTTTAAGAACCCTGGGGCCAGCGAACACCGGGGAGCTGTTTTTT. Its protein product is CASSLRTLGPANTGELFF. This sequence joins TRBV12-3 or TRBV12-4 and TRBJ2-2; D is possibly TRBD1 (5 bases). V dropped 2 bases and J dropped 0 bases, with 16 bases sitting between them. This CDR3 is built from 18 residues.

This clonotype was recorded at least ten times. The CDR3 sequence: CASSLGQINSNQPQHF. CDR3 bases: TGTGCCAGCAGCTTAGGACAGATTAATAGCAATCAGCCCCAGCATTTT. The rearrangement links TRBV11-2 to TRBJ1-5; possibly TRBD1 for D (5 bases). Between the trimmed V and J ends, which lost 1 base and 0 bases, there was a span of 10 bases. Germline CDR1 and CDR2: SGHAT and FQNNGV. The CDR3 is made up of 16 amino acids.

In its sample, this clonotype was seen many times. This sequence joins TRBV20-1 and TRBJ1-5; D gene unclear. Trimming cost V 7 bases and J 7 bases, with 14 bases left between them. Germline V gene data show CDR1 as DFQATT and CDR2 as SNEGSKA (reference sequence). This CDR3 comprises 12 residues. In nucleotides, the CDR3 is TGCAGTGTCGCTTTTGGTGGCCAGCCCCAGCATTTT. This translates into CSVAFGGQPQHF.

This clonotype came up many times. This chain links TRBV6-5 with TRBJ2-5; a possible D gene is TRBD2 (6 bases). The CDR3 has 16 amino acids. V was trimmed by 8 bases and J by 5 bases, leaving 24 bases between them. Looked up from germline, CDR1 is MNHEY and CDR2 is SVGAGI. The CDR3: CASPPTGSGPRETQYF. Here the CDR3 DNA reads TGTGCCAGCCCACCCACGGGTAGCGGCCCCAGGGAGACCCAGTACTTC.

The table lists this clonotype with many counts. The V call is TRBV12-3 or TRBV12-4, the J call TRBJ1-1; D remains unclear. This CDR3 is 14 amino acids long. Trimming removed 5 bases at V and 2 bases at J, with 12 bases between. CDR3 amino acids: CASSNSGRNTEAFF. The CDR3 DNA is TGTGCCAGCAGTAACAGTGGGAGAAACACTGAAGCTTTCTTT.

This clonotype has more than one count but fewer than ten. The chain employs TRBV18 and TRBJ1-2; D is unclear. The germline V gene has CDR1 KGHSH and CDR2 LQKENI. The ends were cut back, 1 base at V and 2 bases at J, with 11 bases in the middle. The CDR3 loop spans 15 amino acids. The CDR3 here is CASSPRPGSNYGYTF. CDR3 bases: TGTGCCAGCTCACCACGGCCCGGTTCGAACTATGGCTACACCTTC.

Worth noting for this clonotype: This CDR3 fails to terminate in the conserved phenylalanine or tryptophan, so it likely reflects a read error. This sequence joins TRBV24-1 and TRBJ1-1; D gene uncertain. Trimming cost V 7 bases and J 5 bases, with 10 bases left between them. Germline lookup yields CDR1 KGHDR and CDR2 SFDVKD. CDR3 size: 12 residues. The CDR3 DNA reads TGTGCCACCAGCCTCGGAGGTACTGAAGCTTTCGTG. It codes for CATSLGGTEAFV.

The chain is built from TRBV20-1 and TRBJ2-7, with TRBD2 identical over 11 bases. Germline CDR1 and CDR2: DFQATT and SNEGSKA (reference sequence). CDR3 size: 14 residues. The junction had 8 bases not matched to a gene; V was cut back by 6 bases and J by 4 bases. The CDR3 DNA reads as TGCAGTGCCTCGACTAGCGGGAACGTGTACGAGCAGTACTTC. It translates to CSASTSGNVYEQYF.

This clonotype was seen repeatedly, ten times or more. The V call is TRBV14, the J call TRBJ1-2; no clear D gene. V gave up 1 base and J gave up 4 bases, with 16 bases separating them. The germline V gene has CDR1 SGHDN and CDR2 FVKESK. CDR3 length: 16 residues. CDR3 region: CASSQGHQLRLYGYTF. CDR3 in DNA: TGTGCCAGCAGCCAAGGGCACCAACTACGACTCTATGGCTACACCTTC.

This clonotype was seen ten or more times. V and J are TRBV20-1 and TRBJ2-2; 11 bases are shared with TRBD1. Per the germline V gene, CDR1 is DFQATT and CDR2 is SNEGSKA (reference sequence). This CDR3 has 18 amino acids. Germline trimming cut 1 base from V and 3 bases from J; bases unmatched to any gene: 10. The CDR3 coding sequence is TGCAGTGCTAGAGCGGACAGGGGGCAGAAACAGGACACCGGGGAGCTGTTTTTT. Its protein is CSARADRGQKQDTGELFF.

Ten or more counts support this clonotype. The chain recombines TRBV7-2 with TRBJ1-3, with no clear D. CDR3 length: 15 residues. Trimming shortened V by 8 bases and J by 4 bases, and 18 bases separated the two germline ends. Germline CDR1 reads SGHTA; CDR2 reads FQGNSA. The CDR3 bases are TGTGCCAGCTCCCTGCAGGAGGGCCCGGGAAACACCATATATTTT. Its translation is CASSLQEGPGNTIYF.

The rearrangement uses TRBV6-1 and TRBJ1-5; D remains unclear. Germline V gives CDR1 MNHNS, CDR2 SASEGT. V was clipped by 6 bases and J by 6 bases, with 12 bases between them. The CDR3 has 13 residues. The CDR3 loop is CASSATESQPQHF. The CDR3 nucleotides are TGTGCCAGCAGCGCGACGGAAAGTCAGCCCCAGCATTTT.